Described below is a single T cell receptor beta chain sequence and its context. The sample belongs to a study of blood T cell repertoires in COVID-19. Per the original data handling: Nucleated cell counts were estimated from reference gene primer amplification. Some clones are missing from TCRdb's copy, which holds only in-frame ones; the method was immunoSEQ multiplex PCR. The V and J calls and clone size come from that table; D and trimming were worked out from the DNA. The sample holds 150,000 to 200,000 clones; 74% are singletons and the top ten take 3%. This CDR3 contains 14 residues. Germline V gene lookup returns CDR1 MNHNS and CDR2 SASEGT. Trimming at V came to 2 bases and at J to 7 bases, leaving 6 bases not matched to a gene.

V and J are TRBV6-1 and TRBJ1-2, with 8 bases that match TRBD1. The source is a woman older than 75 with acute or convalescent COVID-19. The sequenced sample was peripheral blood. CDR3 loop: CASSETGGVGGYTF. The DNA of the CDR3 is TGTGCCAGCAGTGAAACAGGGGGGGTAGGTGGCTACACCTTC.